Reported below is one T cell receptor beta chain. Its antigen is still unknown. The table came from immunoSEQ multiplex PCR; TCRdb's copy has only in-frame clones and leaves some out. Found here are about 150,000 clones, 80% to 90% of them singletons; the top ten hold 10% to 15%. Time point given: blood 2 weeks post-SBRT. Indicated treatment: 15 Gy SBRT to primary tumor, nephrectomy 4 weeks later. After SBRT, blood was collected at 2 and 4 weeks, plus baseline. Germline values: CDR1 SQVTM, CDR2 ANQGSEA. CDR3 length: 14 amino acids. The V and J ends lost 7 bases and 0 bases, in that order; junction bases with no gene match: 7. These data come from a study of radiation and T cells in renal cell carcinoma. Notes on the study in general: Pretreatment tumor biopsies were lacking, so baseline clonotypes are unknown.

The source material was blood, sampled from a patient whose treatment included radiotherapy and nephrectomy. The chain joins TRBV29-1 to TRBJ1-1, with 8 bases fitting TRBD1. The receptor's source is a woman aged 45-60 years with renal cell carcinoma. For the CDR3, the DNA is TGCAGCGCCCAACACAGGGGGATGAACACTGAAGCTTTCTTT. The encoded protein is CSAQHRGMNTEAFF.